This T cell receptor (beta chain) was identified during a study of T cell responses to AZD1222 COVID-19 vaccine. The study's findings and limits: Following two doses of AZD1222, Spike-specific TCR breadth and depth rose. Females made up more of the donors, who were largely white British, and clonal diversity may have come out too low.

V was pared by 5 bases and J by 2 bases, with 7 bases of the junction left unmatched. CDR3 length: 16 amino acids. CDR1 is LNHDA and CDR2 is SQIVND in the germline V gene (reference sequence). TCRdb's table, derived via immunoSEQ multiplex PCR, lists solely in-frame clones and lacks some. The data hold 250,000 to 300,000 clones, with about 94% observed a single time. There are a few counts of this clone. Its specificity is not known. The chain carries TRBV19 and TRBJ2-7; 12 nucleotides align to TRBD2. This clonotype originated in an adult who received the AZD1222 COVID-19 vaccine. The sequenced sample was peripheral blood, obtained 28 days after the second AZD1222 dose. The CDR3 DNA reads TGTGCCAGTAGTTCCCTGACTAGCGGGAGCCCCTACGAGCAGTACTTC. This codes for CASSSLTSGSPYEQYF.